The sequence of this T cell receptor beta chain was determined in a study of blood T cell repertoires in COVID-19. Study as a whole: The United States, Italy and Spain supplied acute and convalescent COVID-19 samples.

Trimming left V 1 base short and J 3 bases short, with 12 bases between. The CDR3 runs to 16 residues. The germline CDR1 and CDR2 sequences are LGHDT and YNNKEL (reference sequence). Using immunoSEQ multiplex PCR, the repertoire was profiled, and TCRdb retains in-frame clones only, with some absent. The data contain some 76,000 clones, approximately 87% of them singletons. This TCR derives from a man older than 75 in a cohort sampled during active COVID-19. The chain is built from TRBV3-1 (or the pseudogene TRBV3-2) and TRBJ1-4; D is uncertain. The sequenced material came from peripheral blood. CDR3 protein: CASSQGTVGANEKLFF. CDR3 bases: TGTGCCAGCAGCCAAGGCACGGTTGGAGCTAATGAAAAACTGTTTTTT.